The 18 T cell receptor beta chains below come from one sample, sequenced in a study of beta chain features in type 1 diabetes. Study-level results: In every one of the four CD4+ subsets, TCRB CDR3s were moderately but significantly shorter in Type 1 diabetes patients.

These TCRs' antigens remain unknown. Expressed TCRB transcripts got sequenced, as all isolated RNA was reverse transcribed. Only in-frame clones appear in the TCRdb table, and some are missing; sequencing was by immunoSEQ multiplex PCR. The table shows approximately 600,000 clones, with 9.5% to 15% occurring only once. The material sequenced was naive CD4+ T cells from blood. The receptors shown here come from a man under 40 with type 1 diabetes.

CDR3 coding DNA: TGTGCCAGCAGCGCGGAGCCTCAAGCGTCACCCCTCCACTTT. Residues: CASSAEPQASPLHF. The rearrangement links TRBV9 to TRBJ1-6; D is uncertain. Per germline, CDR1 SGDLS and CDR2 YYNGEE. V dropped 3 bases and J dropped 10 bases, with 14 bases sitting between them. The CDR3 loop spans 14 amino acids.

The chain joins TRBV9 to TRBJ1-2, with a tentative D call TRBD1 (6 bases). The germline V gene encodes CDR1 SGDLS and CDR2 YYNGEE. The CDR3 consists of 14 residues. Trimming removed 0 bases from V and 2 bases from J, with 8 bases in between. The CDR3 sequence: CASSVGDTNYGYTF. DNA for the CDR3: TGTGCCAGCAGCGTAGGGGACACGAACTATGGCTACACCTTC.

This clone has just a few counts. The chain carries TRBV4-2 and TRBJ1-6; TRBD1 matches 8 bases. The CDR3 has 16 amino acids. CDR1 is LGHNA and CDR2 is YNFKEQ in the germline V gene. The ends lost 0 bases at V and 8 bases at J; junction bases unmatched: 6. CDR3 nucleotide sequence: TGTGCCAGCAGCCAAGATTGGCCAGGGGGCTATTCACCCCTCCACTTT. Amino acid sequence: CASSQDWPGGYSPLHF.

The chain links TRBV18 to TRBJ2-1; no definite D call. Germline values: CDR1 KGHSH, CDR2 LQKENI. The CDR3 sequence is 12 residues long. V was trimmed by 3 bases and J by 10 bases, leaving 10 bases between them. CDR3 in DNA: TGTGCCAGCTCACCCGGCCGGGTGGAGCAGTTCTTC. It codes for CASSPGRVEQFF.

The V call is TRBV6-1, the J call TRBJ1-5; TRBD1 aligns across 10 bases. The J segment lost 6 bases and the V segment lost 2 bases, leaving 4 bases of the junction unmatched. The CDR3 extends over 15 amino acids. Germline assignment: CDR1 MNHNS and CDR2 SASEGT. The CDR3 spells CASSEMGQGLQPQHF. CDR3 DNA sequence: TGTGCCAGCAGTGAAATGGGACAGGGGCTTCAGCCCCAGCATTTT.

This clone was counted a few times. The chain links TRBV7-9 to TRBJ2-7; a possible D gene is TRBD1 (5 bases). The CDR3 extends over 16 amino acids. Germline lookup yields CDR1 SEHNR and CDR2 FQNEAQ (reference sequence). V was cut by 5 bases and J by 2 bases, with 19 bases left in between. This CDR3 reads CASSETLQGRTYEQYF. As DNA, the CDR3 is TGTGCCAGCAGCGAAACCCTCCAGGGTAGGACCTACGAGCAGTACTTC.

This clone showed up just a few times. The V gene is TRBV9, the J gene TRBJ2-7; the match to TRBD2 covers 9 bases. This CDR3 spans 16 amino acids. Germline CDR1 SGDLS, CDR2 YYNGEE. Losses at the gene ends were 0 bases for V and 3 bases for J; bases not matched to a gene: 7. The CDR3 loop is CASSVGSSGVIYEQYF. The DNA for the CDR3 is TGTGCCAGCAGCGTAGGATCTAGCGGGGTCATCTACGAGCAGTACTTC.

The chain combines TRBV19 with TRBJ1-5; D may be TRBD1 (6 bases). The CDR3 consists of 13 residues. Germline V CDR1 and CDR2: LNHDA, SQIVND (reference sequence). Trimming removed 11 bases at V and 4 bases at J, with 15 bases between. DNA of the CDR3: TGTGCCTCGGGGGGCGGGAAAAATCAGCCCCAGCATTTT. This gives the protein CASGGGKNQPQHF.

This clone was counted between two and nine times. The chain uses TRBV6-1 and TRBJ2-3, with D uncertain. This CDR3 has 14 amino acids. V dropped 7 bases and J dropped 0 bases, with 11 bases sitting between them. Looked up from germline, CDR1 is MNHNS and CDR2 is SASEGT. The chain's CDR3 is CASIVRPSTDTQYF. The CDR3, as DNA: TGTGCCAGCATTGTGAGGCCCAGCACAGATACGCAGTATTTT.

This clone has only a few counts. CDR3 in DNA: TGTGCCAGCAGTTACTCGCTGACAGGGAGCTCCTACGAGCAGTACTTC. Residues: CASSYSLTGSSYEQYF. V and J are TRBV6-5 and TRBJ2-7; 7 nucleotides match TRBD1. V lost 0 bases to trimming and J lost 0 bases; unmatched junction nucleotides: 5. Germline lookup yields CDR1 MNHEY and CDR2 SVGAGI. This CDR3 is built from 16 residues.

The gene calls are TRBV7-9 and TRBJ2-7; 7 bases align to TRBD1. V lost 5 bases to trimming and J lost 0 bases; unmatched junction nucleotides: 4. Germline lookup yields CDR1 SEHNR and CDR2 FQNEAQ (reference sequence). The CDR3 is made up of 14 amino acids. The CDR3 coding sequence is TGTGCCAGCAGCCCACGACAGGGCTCCTACGAGCAGTACTTC. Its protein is CASSPRQGSYEQYF.

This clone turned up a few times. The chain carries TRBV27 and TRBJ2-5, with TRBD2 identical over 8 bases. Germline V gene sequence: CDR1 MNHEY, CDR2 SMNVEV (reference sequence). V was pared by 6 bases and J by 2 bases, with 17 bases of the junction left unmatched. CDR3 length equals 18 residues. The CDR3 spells CASSPYTTTSGPQETQYF. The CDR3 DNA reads TGTGCCAGCAGCCCTTATACAACCACTAGCGGTCCTCAAGAGACCCAGTACTTC.

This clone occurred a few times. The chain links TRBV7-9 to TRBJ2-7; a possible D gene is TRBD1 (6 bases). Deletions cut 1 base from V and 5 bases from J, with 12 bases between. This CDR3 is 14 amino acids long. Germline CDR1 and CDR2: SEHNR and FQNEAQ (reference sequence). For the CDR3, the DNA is TGTGCCAGCAGCTTAGTTCCAGGGGTAAACGAGCAGTACTTC. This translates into CASSLVPGVNEQYF.

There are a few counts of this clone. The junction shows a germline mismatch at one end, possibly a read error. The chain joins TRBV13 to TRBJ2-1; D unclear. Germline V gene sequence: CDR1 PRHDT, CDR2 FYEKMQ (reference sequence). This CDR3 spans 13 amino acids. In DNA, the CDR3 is TGTGCCAGCAGGTTAGTCAACAACAATGAGCAGTTCTTC. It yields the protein CASRLVNNNEQFF.

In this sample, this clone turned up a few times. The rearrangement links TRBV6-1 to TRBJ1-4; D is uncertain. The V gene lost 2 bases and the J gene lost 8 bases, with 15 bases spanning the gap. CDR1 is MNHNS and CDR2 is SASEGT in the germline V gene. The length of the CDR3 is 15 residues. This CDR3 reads CASSEQWVFSEKLFF. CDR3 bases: TGTGCCAGCAGTGAACAGTGGGTCTTCTCGGAAAAACTGTTTTTT.

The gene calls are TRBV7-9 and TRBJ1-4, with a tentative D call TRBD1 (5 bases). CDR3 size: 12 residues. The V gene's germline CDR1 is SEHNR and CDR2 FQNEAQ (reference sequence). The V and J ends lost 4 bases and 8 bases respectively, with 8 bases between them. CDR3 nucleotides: TGTGCCAGCAGCTCAGGGCGGGAAAAACTGTTTTTT. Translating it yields CASSSGREKLFF.

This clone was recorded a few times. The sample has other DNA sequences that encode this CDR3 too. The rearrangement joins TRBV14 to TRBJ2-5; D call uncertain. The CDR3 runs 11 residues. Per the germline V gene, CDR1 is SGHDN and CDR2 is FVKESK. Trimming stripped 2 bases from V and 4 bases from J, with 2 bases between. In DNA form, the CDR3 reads TGTGCCAGCAGCCAAAGAGAGACCCAGTACTTC. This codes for CASSQRETQYF.

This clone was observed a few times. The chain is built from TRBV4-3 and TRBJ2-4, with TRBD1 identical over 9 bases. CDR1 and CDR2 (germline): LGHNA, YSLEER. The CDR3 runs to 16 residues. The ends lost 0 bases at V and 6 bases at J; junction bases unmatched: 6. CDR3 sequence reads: CASSQETGTGLNIQYF. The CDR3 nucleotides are TGCGCCAGCAGCCAAGAAACCGGGACAGGGTTAAACATTCAGTACTTC.